Detailed here is one T cell receptor beta chain. CDR1 is SGHRS, CDR2 YFSETQ, per germline. CDR3 size: 13 residues. V was clipped by 4 bases and J by 3 bases; unmatched bases: 3. The protocol was immunoSEQ multiplex PCR, while the TCRdb copy is restricted to in-frame clones and leaves out a portion. The sample records fewer than 55,000 clones, roughly 90% being singletons. The sample belongs to a study of blood T cell repertoires in COVID-19. This sequence joins TRBV5-1 and TRBJ1-2; the match to TRBD1 covers 7 bases. The source is a man aged 45 to 65 with active COVID-19. Material: peripheral blood. The CDR3 DNA follows: TGCGCCAGCAGCAAAGGGACAGACTATGGCTACACCTTC. It specifies CASSKGTDYGYTF.